The 29 T cell receptor beta chains below were found in one sample sequenced in a study of T cells in women clearing cervical HPV infection. The table came from immunoSEQ multiplex PCR; TCRdb's copy has only in-frame clones and leaves some out. This sample's clone table lists approximately 33,000 clones. The sequenced sample consisted of blood buffy coat. The source is a woman aged 18 to 75 with a cervical HPV16 infection that either progressed to CIN3+ or cleared (not recorded which).

Note on this clone: The read ends 3 residues before the CDR3 terminus; that terminus is restored from the germline J gene. This chain links TRBV7-9 with TRBJ1-2; D gene ambiguous. Germline-derived CDR1 and CDR2 are SEHNR and FQNEAQ (reference sequence). The CDR3 sequence is 14 residues long. The sequenced part of the CDR3 DNA is TGTGCCAGCAGTCGCACTAGCGACACAGATACC. It codes for CASSRTSDTDT. The whole CDR3 sequence reads CASSRTSDTDTYTF.

About this clone itself: The read ends 3 residues before the CDR3 terminus; that terminus is restored from the germline J gene. V is TRBV6-1 and J is TRBJ2-4; no definite D call. The length of the CDR3 is 12 residues. Germline CDR1 MNHNS, CDR2 SASEGT. The covered CDR3 bases are TGTGCCAGCAGTGAAGCGCACTATGGT. It is translated as CASSEAHYG. The complete CDR3 reads CASSEAHYGQYF.

CDR3 DNA (partial): TGTGCCAGCAGCTTATATACAGAGTCCTACGAG. Protein product: CASSLYTESYE. The entire CDR3 protein reads CASSLYTESYEQYF. The genes are TRBV11-3 and TRBJ2-7, with no clear D. The read halts 3 residues ahead of the CDR3 end, with the missing end drawn from the germline J gene. V was cut by 2 bases and J by 1 base, with 9 bases left in between. This CDR3 contains 14 residues. Germline CDR1 reads SGHNT; CDR2 reads YENEEA.

Remarks on this clone: Other DNA sequences in this sample translate to the same CDR3. This CDR3 is CASSLAGGGETQYF. The part of the CDR3 DNA that was read is TGTGCCAGCAGCTTAGCGGGAGGTGGAGAGACC. This rearrangement joins TRBV7-3 to TRBJ2-5; 8 bases map to TRBD2. The CDR3 end is not reached by the read, which stops 3 residues before it; the germline J gene fills it in. Germline trimming cut 2 bases from V and 4 bases from J; bases unmatched to any gene: 3. Germline V gene sequence: CDR1 SGHTA, CDR2 FQGTGA. The CDR3 loop spans 14 amino acids.

Concerning this clone: Sequencing ends 3 residues short of the CDR3 end; the germline J gene provides the rest. This sequence joins TRBV19 and TRBJ2-7; 8 nucleotides match TRBD2. V shed 3 bases, J shed 3 bases, and the junction held 4 bases outside the gene matches. This CDR3 region has 14 residues. CDR1 is LNHDA and CDR2 is SQIVND in the germline V gene (reference sequence). CDR3 bases read: TGTGCCAGTAGTATCGGGAGCGGGGGCTACGAG. This gives the protein CASSIGSGGYE. In full, the CDR3 is CASSIGSGGYEQYF.

Remarks on this clone: The CDR3 extends 3 residues past the end of the read, so its final part is completed from the germline J gene. The gene calls are TRBV18 and TRBJ2-5; perhaps TRBD1 as D (6 bases). V was trimmed by 6 bases and J by 1 base, leaving 12 bases between them. Per germline, CDR1 KGHSH and CDR2 LQKENI. This CDR3 is 14 amino acids long. The part of the CDR3 DNA that was read is TGTGCCAGCTCCCCAGGGGCTAGCCAAGAGACC. As protein: CASSPGASQET. The whole CDR3 is CASSPGASQETQYF.

Concerning this clone itself: The read gets to within 3 residues of the CDR3 end, and the germline J gene fills in the rest. The chain is built from TRBV30 and TRBJ2-1; 8 bases fit TRBD2. The germline CDR1 and CDR2 sequences are GTSNPN and SVGIG (reference sequence). The CDR3 has 15 residues. Trimming took 0 bases from V and 8 from J; bases not matched to a gene: 9. This CDR3 is CAWSVASGSGYEQFF. The DNA read from the CDR3 is TGTGCCTGGAGTGTAGCGAGCGGGAGTGGATATGAG.

As for this clone: The DNA ends 3 residues before the CDR3 does, and the rest of the CDR3 is filled in from the germline J gene. The chain recombines TRBV20-1 with TRBJ1-5; no firm D call. Per germline, CDR1 DFQATT and CDR2 SNEGSKA (reference sequence). V dropped 5 bases and J dropped 0 bases, with 14 bases sitting between them. This CDR3 has 15 residues. CDR3 amino acids: CSAEAVQNSNQPQHF. The part of the CDR3 DNA that was read is TGCAGTGCTGAGGCAGTCCAAAATAGCAATCAGCCC.

Concerning this clone itself: Read sequence stops 3 residues before the CDR3 end, and the germline J gene provides the missing end. This chain connects TRBV7-6 to TRBJ2-7; the D gene is possibly TRBD2 (5 bases). V was clipped by 1 base and J by 3 bases, with 13 bases between them. The CDR3 covers 15 residues. CDR1 is SGHVS and CDR2 is FNYEAQ in the germline V gene. The CDR3 protein is CASSLDAGAGYEQYF. Partial CDR3 DNA: TGTGCCAGCAGCTTAGATGCGGGTGCCGGCTACGAG.

Regarding this clone: The observed sequence ends 3 residues before the CDR3 terminus, with the missing tail filled in from the germline J gene. J is TRBJ2-1 and V is TRBV19; 8 nucleotides match TRBD2. The CDR3 covers 16 residues. Germline loops: CDR1 LNHDA, CDR2 SQIVND (reference sequence). J gave up 0 bases and V 5 bases, and 6 bases lay outside the gene matches. The covered CDR3 bases are TGTGCCAGTAGTCTGATAGCGGGGAGCTCCTACAATGAG. Amino acids: CASSLIAGSSYNE. The whole CDR3 protein is CASSLIAGSSYNEQFF.

The DNA read from the CDR3 is TGCAGTGCTAGTCGGGGGGGCGGTGAAAAA. Translated: CSASRGGGEK. The entire CDR3 reads CSASRGGGEKLFF. The chain combines TRBV20-1 with TRBJ1-4, with D tentatively TRBD1 (6 bases). The DNA ends 3 residues before the CDR3 does, and the rest of the CDR3 is filled in from the germline J gene. This CDR3 spans 13 amino acids. The V end was cut by 3 bases, the J end by 7 bases, with 12 bases between. CDR1 and CDR2 from the germline V gene are DFQATT and SNEGSKA (reference sequence).

About this clone: The sequence runs out 3 residues before the end of the CDR3; the remainder is reconstructed from the germline J gene. This sequence joins TRBV7-6 and TRBJ2-7; possibly TRBD2 for D (5 bases). The CDR3 is made up of 16 amino acids. V was shortened by 5 bases and J by 6 bases, with 23 bases between the two germline ends. Germline V gene data show CDR1 as SGHVS and CDR2 as FNYEAQ. CDR3 sequence reads: CASSQSFASWKSEQYF. The DNA read from the CDR3 is TGTGCCAGCAGCCAATCCTTTGCTAGCTGGAAGTCCGAG.

A remark on this clone: The read finishes 3 residues shy of the CDR3 end, and the germline J gene is used to complete it. V and J are TRBV7-6 and TRBJ1-2; 12 nucleotides match TRBD1. The CDR3 length is 14 residues. Germline V gene data show CDR1 as SGHVS and CDR2 as FNYEAQ. CDR3 bases read: TGTGCCAGCAGCTCCCCGGGACAGGGGGCCGGC. As protein: CASSSPGQGAG. The whole CDR3 protein reads CASSSPGQGAGYTF.

As concerns this clone: The read ends 3 residues shy of where the CDR3 ends; the end is completed using the germline J gene. The chain combines TRBV9 with TRBJ2-3, with D unclear. The V end lost 1 base, the J end lost 6 bases, and 9 bases lay between the germline ends. This CDR3 spans 13 amino acids. CDR1 is SGDLS and CDR2 is YYNGEE in the germline V gene. CDR3 DNA (partial): TGTGCCAGCAGCGTACGGTCGTACGATACG. It encodes CASSVRSYDT. The full CDR3 is CASSVRSYDTQYF.

About this clone itself: The sequence runs out 3 residues before the end of the CDR3; the remainder is reconstructed from the germline J gene. V usage is TRBV5-6 and J usage is TRBJ2-7; 9 bases align to TRBD2. The CDR3 sequence is 15 residues long. Germline values: CDR1 SGHDT, CDR2 YYEEEE. The junction had 12 bases not matched to a gene; V was cut back by 7 bases and J by 4 bases. The CDR3 is CASQHGTSRRYEQYF. CDR3 DNA, as far as it was read: TGTGCCAGCCAACACGGGACTAGCCGTCGTTACGAG.

Points on this clone: Read coverage stops 3 residues before the CDR3 terminus; the germline J gene supplies the remainder. The chain links TRBV7-3 to TRBJ1-1; D is perhaps TRBD1 (6 bases). This CDR3 is built from 14 residues. The germline gives CDR1 SGHTA, CDR2 FQGTGA. The V end lost 0 bases, the J end lost 4 bases, and 9 bases lay between the germline ends. CDR3 bases read: TGTGCCAGCAGCTTAACCGGCAGGGGCACTGAA. Translation gives CASSLTGRGTE. The full-length CDR3 reads as CASSLTGRGTEAFF.

Comment on this clone: Read data end 3 residues before the CDR3 end; the end is taken from the germline J gene. J is TRBJ2-5 and V is TRBV5-1, with D tentatively TRBD1 (5 bases). Trimming took off 4 bases at V and 4 bases at J, with 11 bases between the two ends. The CDR3 contains 13 residues. The germline gives CDR1 SGHRS, CDR2 YFSETQ. CDR3 residues: CASSLRVTETQYF. CDR3 bases read: TGCGCCAGCAGCCTCAGGGTTACAGAGACC.

Regarding this clone: The missing CDR3 end, 3 residues past where the read stops, is filled in from the germline J gene. The chain recombines TRBV30 with TRBJ2-5; 10 bases line up with TRBD1. This CDR3 is built from 13 residues. Germline trimming cut 8 bases from V and 6 bases from J; bases unmatched to any gene: 9. CDR1 and CDR2 (germline): GTSNPN, SVGIG (reference sequence). The CDR3: CAVGTGEKKTQYF. The part of the CDR3 DNA that was read is TGTGCCGTCGGGACAGGGGAGAAAAAGACC.

Notes on this clone: The read finishes 3 residues shy of the CDR3 end, and the germline J gene is used to complete it. The rearrangement uses TRBV7-9 and TRBJ1-2; D not resolved. Germline V gives CDR1 SEHNR, CDR2 FQNEAQ (reference sequence). This CDR3 has 13 residues. CDR3 DNA, as far as it was read: TGTGCCAGCAGCCAATCGGGGAGTTTTGAC. It yields the protein CASSQSGSFD. The entire CDR3 protein is CASSQSGSFDYTF.

Notes on this clone: The sequenced fragment ends 3 residues before the CDR3 boundary, so the rest is inferred from the germline J gene. The chain has TRBV14 and TRBJ1-3; TRBD1 matches 7 bases. J lost 2 bases, V lost 5 bases, and 3 bases had no gene match. CDR1 SGHDN and CDR2 FVKESK come from the germline V gene. The CDR3 is 14 amino acids. The CDR3 reads CASSVQGAGNTIYF. The DNA read from the CDR3 is TGTGCCAGCAGCGTTCAGGGGGCTGGAAACACC.

The CDR3 loop reads CSVQDYNEQFF. Incomplete CDR3 DNA: TGCAGCGTCCAGGATTACAATGAG. V gene TRBV29-1 combines with J gene TRBJ2-1; D remains ambiguous. The CDR3 goes on 3 residues after the read ends, and that part is filled in from the germline J gene. The CDR3 runs 11 residues. Germline loops: CDR1 SQVTM, CDR2 ANQGSEA. V shed 6 bases and J shed 4 bases, with 7 bases lying between them.

A word on this clone: The read stops 3 residues short of the end of the CDR3; the missing end is completed from the germline J gene. The gene calls are TRBV5-1 and TRBJ2-1, with 7 bases lining up with TRBD2. After removal of 0 bases from V and 4 bases from J, the junction contained 7 bases not matched to a gene. CDR3 size: 16 residues. Germline CDR1 and CDR2: SGHRS and YFSETQ. CDR3 bases read: TGCGCCAGCAGCTTGGTGAGCGGGGAGGTATACAATGAG. Translation gives CASSLVSGEVYNE. The complete CDR3 reads CASSLVSGEVYNEQFF. Full variable domain (remainder filled in from reference TRBV5-1 and TRBJ2-1): KAGVTQTPRYLIKTRGQQVTLSCSPISGHRSVSWYQQTPGQGLQFLFEYFSETQRNKGNFPGRFSGRQFSNSRSEMNVSTLELGDSALYLCASSLVSGEVYNEQFFGPGTRLTVL.

With respect to this clone: The read finishes 3 residues shy of the CDR3 end, and the germline J gene is used to complete it. The chain is built from TRBV7-9 and TRBJ1-1; D ambiguous. This CDR3 is built from 12 residues. Looked up from germline, CDR1 is SEHNR and CDR2 is FQNEAQ (reference sequence). CDR3 amino acids: CASSLRQRRAFF. The DNA read from the CDR3 is TGTGCCAGCAGCTTAAGGCAGCGGCGA.

About this clone itself: The read stops 3 residues short of the end of the CDR3; the missing end is completed from the germline J gene. V gene TRBV13 combines with J gene TRBJ2-5; 8 bases line up with TRBD1. With 4 bases clipped from V and 2 bases from J, the junction kept 12 bases outside the gene matches. Germline-derived CDR1 and CDR2 are PRHDT and FYEKMQ (reference sequence). This CDR3 comprises 17 residues. CDR3 DNA (partial): TGTGCCAGCAGCTCCAGGGGGCGGGTGGCCCCACAAGAGACC. This codes for CASSSRGRVAPQET. The CDR3, in full, reads CASSSRGRVAPQETQYF. The full variable domain, completed using reference TRBV13 and TRBJ2-5, is AAGVIQSPRHLIKEKRETATLKCYPIPRHDTVYWYQQGPGQDPQFLISFYEKMQSDKGSIPDRFSAQQFSDYHSELNMSSLELGDSALYFCASSSRGRVAPQETQYFGPGTRLLVL.

Of note for this clone: The read ends 3 residues shy of where the CDR3 ends; the end is completed using the germline J gene. The chain uses TRBV6-4 and TRBJ2-2, with 9 bases that match TRBD2. The CDR3 loop spans 15 amino acids. J gave up 1 base and V 3 bases, and 0 bases lay outside the gene matches. CDR1 and CDR2 from the germline V gene are MRHNA and SNTAGT. The CDR3 is CASSELAGNTGELFF. The DNA read from the CDR3 is TGTGCCAGCAGTGAACTAGCGGGGAACACCGGGGAG.

With regard to this clone: The read terminates 3 residues before the CDR3 end, so the remaining end is supplied by the germline J gene. The chain employs TRBV14 and TRBJ1-2; D is uncertain. The germline V gene has CDR1 SGHDN and CDR2 FVKESK. Trimming shortened V by 6 bases and J by 0 bases, and 8 bases separated the two germline ends. CDR3 size: 13 residues. CDR3 region: CASSPSANYGYTF. Incomplete CDR3 DNA: TGTGCCAGCAGTCCGTCAGCTAACTATGGC.

About this clone itself: The read is 3 residues too short to cover the CDR3 end, so that end is filled in from the germline J gene. The chain combines TRBV20-1 with TRBJ2-3; TRBD2 matches at 12 bases. This CDR3 region has 18 residues. Germline V CDR1 and CDR2: DFQATT, SNEGSKA (reference sequence). The sequenced part of the CDR3 DNA is TGCAGTGCTCCCGCGGCTAGCGGGGGGGCCGCCTTAAGAGAGACG. It yields the protein CSAPAASGGAALRET. The full CDR3 sequence reads CSAPAASGGAALRETQYF.

Regarding this clone: The read terminates 3 residues ahead of where the CDR3 ends, so the germline J gene completes it. The gene calls are TRBV19 and TRBJ1-2, with TRBD1 as a possible D gene (5 bases). The germline gives CDR1 LNHDA, CDR2 SQIVND (reference sequence). V was pared by 6 bases and J by 2 bases, with 10 bases between. There are 13 residues in the CDR3. CDR3: CASSEGLNYGYTF. The CDR3 bases that were read are TGTGCCAGTAGCGAGGGGCTCAACTATGGC.

In regard to this clone: Coverage ceases 3 residues before the CDR3 finishes, and the germline J gene fills in the end. This chain uses TRBV5-5 with TRBJ1-6; D is unresolved. V lost 5 bases and J 3 bases, leaving 6 bases between the germline ends. The CDR3 totals 13 residues. Per the germline V gene, CDR1 is SGHKS and CDR2 is YYEKEE (reference sequence). CDR3 loop: CASSYYYNSPLHF. The CDR3 bases that were read are TGTGCCAGCAGTTACTACTATAATTCACCC.